Shown below are 29 T cell receptor beta chains from a single sample sequenced in a study of T cell responses to AZD1222 COVID-19 vaccine (TCRdb year 2021). Interpreted using the paper, the time point label stands for: about 28 days (+/-7) after the second vaccine dose. The treatment or condition label on this specimen signifies: meningococcal conjugate vaccine given as trial control. The library was prepared using the immunoSEQ multiplex PCR assay. TCRdb mirrors the immuneACCESS table, restricted to in-frame sequences. Some clones are absent from its copies; in checked studies, under half trace to an unresolved V gene, and the reason for the others is unknown. This sample has 180,000 or so clones in its table, and about 87% of those were observed once. The top ten hold roughly 4.3% of the sample. Material: peripheral blood, obtained 28 days after the second dose of the MenACWY control vaccine. The receptors originated from an adult who received the MenACWY meningococcal vaccine as a control.

V usage is TRBV29-1 and J usage is TRBJ1-1, with D unresolved. The V gene's germline CDR1 is SQVTM and CDR2 ANQGSEA. This CDR3 region has 14 residues. Trimming removed 4 bases from V and 1 base from J, with 13 bases in between. In DNA, the CDR3 is TGCAGCGTTGTAACCGGCTCATGGAACACTGAAGCTTTCTTT. This translates into CSVVTGSWNTEAFF. The full variable domain, with the rest looked up from reference TRBV29-1 and TRBJ1-1, is SAVISQKPSRDICQRGTSLTIQCQVDSQVTMMFWYRQQPGQSLTLIATANQGSEATYESGFVIDKFPISRPNLTFSTLTVSNMSPEDSSIYLCSVVTGSWNTEAFFGQGTRLTVV.

This chain connects TRBV28 to TRBJ2-3; D is ambiguous. Deletions cut 2 bases from V and 7 bases from J, with 10 bases between. The V gene's germline CDR1 is MDHEN and CDR2 SYDVKM. The CDR3 loop spans 13 amino acids. CDR3 residues: CASSLASRNTQYF. CDR3 DNA: TGTGCCAGCAGTTTAGCGAGTCGGAATACGCAGTATTTT.

The chain uses TRBV7-9 and TRBJ1-1, with D hard to call. The CDR3 totals 11 residues. V was clipped by 11 bases and J by 5 bases, with 12 bases between them. Germline V gene sequence: CDR1 SEHNR, CDR2 FQNEAQ (reference sequence). CDR3 nucleotides: TGTGCCTCGGGCCGCGGAACTGAAGCTTTCTTT. Its protein is CASGRGTEAFF. Based on the CDR3 plus reference TRBV7-9 and TRBJ1-1, the full variable domain is DTGVSQNPRHKITKRGQNVTFRCDPISEHNRLYWYRQTLGQGPEFLTYFQNEAQLEKSRLLSDRFSAERPKGSFSTLEIQRTEQGDSAMYLCASGRGTEAFFGQGTRLTVV.

This chain joins TRBV5-4 and TRBJ2-4, with D unclear. Germline loops: CDR1 SGHNT, CDR2 YYREEE (reference sequence). The CDR3 runs 17 residues. V was cut by 3 bases and J by 0 bases, with 16 bases left in between. CDR3 residues: CASSSDPGWGAKNIQYF. CDR3 DNA: TGTGCCAGCAGCTCTGACCCAGGATGGGGAGCCAAAAACATTCAGTACTTC.

V gene TRBV19 combines with J gene TRBJ2-1; 11 nucleotides align to TRBD2. There are 17 residues in the CDR3. V was clipped by 0 bases and J by 6 bases; unmatched bases: 7. Germline values: CDR1 LNHDA, CDR2 SQIVND (reference sequence). CDR3 DNA: TGTGCCAGTAGTATAGATCTATATAGCGGGAGGGCCAATGAGCAGTTCTTC. It codes for CASSIDLYSGRANEQFF.

The chain has TRBV12-3 or TRBV12-4 and TRBJ1-2; D gene uncertain. V lost 4 bases, J lost 5 bases, and 11 bases lay in between. The CDR3 is made up of 13 amino acids. CDR3 coding DNA: TGTGCCAGCAGTTACGGGGTTAGTTATGGCTACACCTTC. Amino acids: CASSYGVSYGYTF.

This clone appeared once. The V call is TRBV28, the J call TRBJ1-3; D is ambiguous. The germline V gene encodes CDR1 MDHEN and CDR2 SYDVKM. This CDR3 has 14 residues. Trimming took 5 bases from V and 0 from J, leaving 8 bases between them. CDR3 nucleotide sequence: TGTGCCAGCAGTCCGGTGGTCTCTGGAAACACCATATATTTT. Its translation is CASSPVVSGNTIYF.

The chain couples TRBV2 to TRBJ1-4; D remains ambiguous. V was shortened by 2 bases and J by 8 bases, with 6 bases between the two germline ends. CDR3 length: 12 amino acids. Germline V gene data show CDR1 as SNHLY and CDR2 as FYNNEI. The CDR3 region is CASSERKEKLFF. The CDR3, as DNA: TGTGCCAGCAGTGAAAGAAAGGAAAAACTGTTTTTT.

This chain connects TRBV11-3 to TRBJ1-5; D unresolved. V was cut by 8 bases and J by 0 bases, with 17 bases left in between. The CDR3 loop spans 16 amino acids. Germline-derived CDR1 and CDR2 are SGHNT and YENEEA. CDR3 sequence reads: CASGSGQTYSNQPQHF. CDR3 sequence (DNA): TGTGCCAGCGGTTCTGGGCAAACCTATAGCAATCAGCCCCAGCATTTT.

The gene calls are TRBV30 and TRBJ2-7; D possibly corresponds to TRBD1 (5 bases). CDR1 is GTSNPN and CDR2 is SVGIG in the germline V gene (reference sequence). The V end lost 5 bases, the J end lost 3 bases, and 17 bases lay between the germline ends. This CDR3 has 14 amino acids. The CDR3 DNA reads as TGTGCCTGGGGGCAGACAGCTGGCGTCTACGAGCAGTACTTC. This translates into CAWGQTAGVYEQYF.

The V and J genes are TRBV30 and TRBJ2-1; the match to TRBD1 covers 10 bases. From germline, CDR1 is GTSNPN and CDR2 SVGIG (reference sequence). V was clipped by 5 bases and J by 8 bases; unmatched bases: 9. This CDR3 region has 14 residues. The CDR3, as DNA: TGTGCCTGGGTCTCTGGACAGGGGGGGTATGAGCAGTTCTTC. Encoded protein: CAWVSGQGGYEQFF. The variable domain in full, completed from reference TRBV30 and TRBJ2-1, reads SQTIHQWPATLVQPVGSPLSLECTVEGTSNPNLYWYRQAAGRGLQLLFYSVGIGQISSEVPQNLSASRPQDRQFILSSKKLLLSDSGFYLCAWVSGQGGYEQFFGPGTRLTVL.

The rearrangement joins TRBV19 to TRBJ1-1; D gene uncertain. The germline V gene encodes CDR1 LNHDA and CDR2 SQIVND (reference sequence). Trimming cost V 3 bases and J 1 base, with 6 bases left between them. This CDR3 is 13 amino acids long. CDR3: CASSISTNTEAFF. The CDR3 DNA follows: TGTGCCAGTAGTATTTCGACGAACACTGAAGCTTTCTTT.

V gene TRBV4-3 combines with J gene TRBJ1-2; D is undetermined. The CDR3 runs to 13 residues. Germline CDR1 and CDR2: LGHNA and YSLEER. Trimming cost V 4 bases and J 0 bases, with 6 bases left between them. The CDR3 sequence: CASSREANYGYTF. CDR3 nucleotide sequence: TGCGCCAGCAGCCGAGAAGCTAACTATGGCTACACCTTC.

The rearrangement uses TRBV14 and TRBJ2-2; unclear D gene. V lost 1 base to trimming and J lost 4 bases, with 4 bases between them. CDR3 size: 13 residues. Germline CDR1 SGHDN, CDR2 FVKESK. In DNA, the CDR3 is TGTGCCAGCAGCCAAGTCCCCACCGGGGAGCTGTTTTTT. It is translated as CASSQVPTGELFF. Drawing the rest from reference TRBV14 and TRBJ2-2, the complete variable domain is EAGVTQFPSHSVIEKGQTVTLRCDPISGHDNLYWYRRVMGKEIKFLLHFVKESKQDESGMPNNRFLAERTGGTYSTLKVQPAELEDSGVYFCASSQVPTGELFFGEGSRLTVL.

The chain uses TRBV28 and TRBJ2-5; TRBD2 is a possible D gene (6 bases). Per germline, CDR1 MDHEN and CDR2 SYDVKM. Trimming removed 5 bases at V and 4 bases at J, with 11 bases between. This CDR3 spans 13 amino acids. The CDR3 DNA is TGTGCCAGCAGTACAACCGGGAGAGAGACCCAGTACTTC. This gives the protein CASSTTGRETQYF.

The chain combines TRBV27 with TRBJ1-1, with D possibly TRBD1 on 5 matching bases. V lost 1 base and J lost 7, with 10 bases in between. There are 13 residues in the CDR3. Looked up from germline, CDR1 is MNHEY and CDR2 is SMNVEV (reference sequence). CDR3: CASSLYTGIEAFF. The CDR3, as DNA: TGTGCCAGCAGTTTATACACAGGCATTGAAGCTTTCTTT.

This chain links TRBV2 with TRBJ2-1; maybe TRBD2 (5 bases). V was shortened by 3 bases and J by 2 bases, with 11 bases between the two germline ends. CDR3 length: 15 amino acids. CDR1 SNHLY and CDR2 FYNNEI come from the germline V gene. The chain's CDR3 is CASSELWGAYNEQFF. The CDR3 nucleotides read TGTGCCAGCAGTGAGCTGTGGGGAGCCTACAATGAGCAGTTCTTC.

The V call is TRBV10-1, the J call TRBJ2-7; the D gene is possibly TRBD1 (6 bases). Germline V gene sequence: CDR1 WNHNN, CDR2 SYGVQD (reference sequence). V lost 8 bases and J lost 1, with 24 bases in between. The CDR3 runs 17 residues. The CDR3 spells CASLNPWRQDGSYEQYF. The CDR3 nucleotides read TGCGCCAGCCTTAACCCGTGGAGACAGGATGGTTCCTACGAGCAGTACTTC.

The J gene is TRBJ1-5, the V gene TRBV23-1, with a weak D call TRBD1 (6 bases). TRBV23-1 is placed among ORFs of uncertain function. The germline V and J ends were trimmed by 8 bases and 0 bases, with 14 bases remaining between them. The CDR3 runs to 15 residues. CDR3 sequence (DNA): TGCGCCAGCGCGATAGGACAGAATAGCAATCAGCCCCAGCATTTT. Residues: CASAIGQNSNQPQHF.

This clone came up a few times. V and J are TRBV7-9 and TRBJ2-7; D is perhaps TRBD2 (5 bases). Germline CDR1 is SEHNR and CDR2 is FQNEAQ (reference sequence). The V gene lost 2 bases and the J gene lost 0 bases, with 8 bases spanning the gap. This CDR3 has 14 amino acids. Written as DNA, the CDR3 is TGTGCCAGCAGCTTAAGCGGAAGCTCCTACGAGCAGTACTTC. This encodes CASSLSGSSYEQYF. The complete variable domain, with remaining parts taken from reference TRBV7-9 and TRBJ2-7, reads DTGVSQNPRHKITKRGQNVTFRCDPISEHNRLYWYRQTLGQGPEFLTYFQNEAQLEKSRLLSDRFSAERPKGSFSTLEIQRTEQGDSAMYLCASSLSGSSYEQYFGPGTRLTVT.

The chain is built from TRBV5-4 and TRBJ2-7; D may be TRBD2 (6 bases). The CDR3 covers 15 residues. The germline V gene encodes CDR1 SGHNT and CDR2 YYREEE (reference sequence). V lost 0 bases and J 6 bases, leaving 16 bases between the germline ends. This CDR3 is CASSLGTAGLREQYF. The DNA for the CDR3 is TGTGCCAGCAGCTTGGGGACGGCGGGGCTACGCGAGCAGTACTTC.

The chain uses TRBV18 and TRBJ2-1; perhaps TRBD2 as D (5 bases). The germline gives CDR1 KGHSH, CDR2 LQKENI. The CDR3 has 12 amino acids. Trimming took 6 bases from V and 7 from J, leaving 10 bases between them. Here the CDR3 reads CASSASGNEQFF. The CDR3 DNA sequence: TGTGCCAGCTCCGCGTCGGGGAATGAGCAGTTCTTC.

The CDR3 sequence is CASSQEDRTKEAFF. The DNA for the CDR3 is TGTGCCAGCAGCCAAGAGGACAGAACTAAAGAAGCTTTCTTT. V gene TRBV7-2 combines with J gene TRBJ1-1; D is possibly TRBD1 (6 bases). V lost 5 bases to trimming and J lost 8 bases, with 18 bases between them. This CDR3 comprises 14 residues. The V gene's germline CDR1 is SGHTA and CDR2 FQGNSA.

The rearrangement joins TRBV5-5 to TRBJ1-1; TRBD1 is a possible D gene (5 bases). This CDR3 is built from 13 residues. Germline V gene lookup returns CDR1 SGHKS and CDR2 YYEKEE (reference sequence). V lost 5 bases, J lost 3 bases, and 11 bases lay in between. CDR3 residues: CASRDRQYTEAFF. CDR3 coding DNA: TGTGCCAGCAGGGATCGACAGTACACTGAAGCTTTCTTT.

This chain joins TRBV25-1 and TRBJ2-2, with unresolved D. V was pared by 0 bases and J by 2 bases, with 7 bases between. Per the germline V gene, CDR1 is MGHDK and CDR2 is SYGVNS. The CDR3 is 15 residues long. The CDR3 sequence is CASSEYQVNTGELFF. The CDR3 DNA reads as TGTGCCAGCAGTGAATATCAGGTCAACACCGGGGAGCTGTTTTTT.

V usage is TRBV6-5 and J usage is TRBJ2-7; possible D gene TRBD2, 6 bases. V was pared by 2 bases and J by 2 bases, with 10 bases between. Germline CDR1 MNHEY, CDR2 SVGAGI. The CDR3 extends over 14 amino acids. DNA of the CDR3: TGTGCCAGCAGTTACGGGACTCCAACCTACGAGCAGTACTTC. It encodes CASSYGTPTYEQYF.

The chain joins TRBV9 to TRBJ2-3; TRBD2 is a possible D gene (5 bases). Per germline, CDR1 SGDLS and CDR2 YYNGEE. The CDR3 is 17 amino acids. V was pared by 4 bases and J by 0 bases, with 18 bases between. The DNA for the CDR3 is TGTGCCAGCAGCTCGAGGGCGGGTCCGCCTAGCACAGATACGCAGTATTTT. Encoded protein: CASSSRAGPPSTDTQYF.

The chain is built from TRBV6-5 and TRBJ2-7; 8 nucleotides match TRBD1. Germline loops: CDR1 MNHEY, CDR2 SVGAGI. The length of the CDR3 is 15 residues. Unmatched junction bases numbered 6, after V lost 5 bases and J lost 0 bases. As DNA, the CDR3 is TGTGCCAGCAGTACGACCGGGACAGGCTCCTACGAGCAGTACTTC. Residues: CASSTTGTGSYEQYF.

The gene calls are TRBV18 and TRBJ1-1, with 7 bases identical to TRBD1. The ends lost 5 bases at V and 0 bases at J; junction bases unmatched: 9. The CDR3 is 16 amino acids. The germline CDR1 and CDR2 sequences are KGHSH and LQKENI. This CDR3 is CASSTISGTVNTEAFF. CDR3 bases: TGTGCCAGCTCAACAATCTCCGGGACAGTGAACACTGAAGCTTTCTTT.